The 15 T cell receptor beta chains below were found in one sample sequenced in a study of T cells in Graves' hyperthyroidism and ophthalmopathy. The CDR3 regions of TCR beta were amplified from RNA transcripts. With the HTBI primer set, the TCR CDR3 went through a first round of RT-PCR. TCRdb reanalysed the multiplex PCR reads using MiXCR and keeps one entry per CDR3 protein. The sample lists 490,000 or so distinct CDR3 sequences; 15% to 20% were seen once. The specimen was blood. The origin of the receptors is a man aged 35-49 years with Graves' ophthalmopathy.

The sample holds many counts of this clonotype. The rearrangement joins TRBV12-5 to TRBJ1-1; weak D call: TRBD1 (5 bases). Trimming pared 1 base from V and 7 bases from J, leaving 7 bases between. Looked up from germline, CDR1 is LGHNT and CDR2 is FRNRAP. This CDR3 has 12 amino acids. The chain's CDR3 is CASGLGGDEAFF. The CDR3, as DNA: TGTGCTAGTGGTTTGGGGGGCGATGAAGCTTTCTTT.

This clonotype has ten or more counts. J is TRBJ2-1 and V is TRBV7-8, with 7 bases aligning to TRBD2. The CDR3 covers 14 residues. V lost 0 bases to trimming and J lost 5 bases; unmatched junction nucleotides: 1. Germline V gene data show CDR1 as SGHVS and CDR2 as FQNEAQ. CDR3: CASSLAGGNNEQFF. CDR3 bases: TGTGCCAGCAGCTTAGCGGGAGGGAACAATGAGCAGTTCTTC.

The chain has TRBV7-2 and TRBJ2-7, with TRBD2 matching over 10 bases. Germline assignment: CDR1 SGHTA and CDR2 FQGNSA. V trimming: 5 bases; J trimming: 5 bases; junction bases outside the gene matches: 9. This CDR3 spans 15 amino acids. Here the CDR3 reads CASSRPSGGANEQYF. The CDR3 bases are TGTGCCAGCAGCCGTCCTAGCGGGGGAGCCAACGAGCAGTACTTC.

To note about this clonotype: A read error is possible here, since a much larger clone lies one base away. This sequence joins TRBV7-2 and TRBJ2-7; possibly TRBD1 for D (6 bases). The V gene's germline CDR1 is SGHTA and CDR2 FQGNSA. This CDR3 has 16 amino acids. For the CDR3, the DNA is TGTGCCAGCAACTTAGAGGCAGGGGCTGACTTCTACGAGCAGTACTTC. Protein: CASNLEAGADFYEQYF.

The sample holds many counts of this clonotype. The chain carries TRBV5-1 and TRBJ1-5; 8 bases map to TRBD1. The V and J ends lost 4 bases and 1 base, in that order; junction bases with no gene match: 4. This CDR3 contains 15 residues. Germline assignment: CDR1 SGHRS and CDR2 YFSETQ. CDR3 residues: CASSATGGSNQPQHF. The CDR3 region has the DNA TGCGCCAGCAGCGCAACAGGGGGAAGCAATCAGCCCCAGCATTTT.

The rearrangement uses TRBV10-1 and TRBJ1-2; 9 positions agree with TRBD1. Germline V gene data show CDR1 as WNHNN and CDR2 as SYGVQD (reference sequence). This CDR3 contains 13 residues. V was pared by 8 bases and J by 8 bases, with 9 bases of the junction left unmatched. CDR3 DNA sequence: TGCGCCAGCTTCACCCGGACAGGGGACGGCTACACCTTC. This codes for CASFTRTGDGYTF.

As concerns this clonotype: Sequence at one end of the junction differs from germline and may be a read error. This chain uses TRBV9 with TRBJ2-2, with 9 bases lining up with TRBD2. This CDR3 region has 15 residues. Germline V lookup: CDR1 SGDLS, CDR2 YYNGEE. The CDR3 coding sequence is TGTGCCAGCACCGTAGAGACTAGCGGCACCGGGGAGCTGTTTTTT. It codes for CASTVETSGTGELFF.

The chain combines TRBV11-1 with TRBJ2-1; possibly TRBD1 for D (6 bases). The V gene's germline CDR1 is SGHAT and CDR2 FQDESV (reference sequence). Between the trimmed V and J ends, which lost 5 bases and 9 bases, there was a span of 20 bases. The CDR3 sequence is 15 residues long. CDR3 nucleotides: TGTGCCAGCAGCCCTAGGGACATATTTAACGCTGAGCAGTTCTTC. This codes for CASSPRDIFNAEQFF.

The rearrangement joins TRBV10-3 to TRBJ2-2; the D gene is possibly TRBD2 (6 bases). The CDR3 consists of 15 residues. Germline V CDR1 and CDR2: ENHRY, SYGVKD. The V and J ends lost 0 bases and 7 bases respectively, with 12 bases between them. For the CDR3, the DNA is TGTGCCATCAGTGAGTCGACGCGGGGCCGCGGGGAGCTGTTTTTT. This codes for CAISESTRGRGELFF.

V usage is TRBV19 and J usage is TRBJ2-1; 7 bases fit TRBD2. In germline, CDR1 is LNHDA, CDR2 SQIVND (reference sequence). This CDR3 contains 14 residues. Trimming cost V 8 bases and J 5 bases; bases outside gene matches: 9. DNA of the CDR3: TGTGCCAGTCGTGGACTAGATCTGGACAATGAGCAGTTCTTC. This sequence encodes CASRGLDLDNEQFF. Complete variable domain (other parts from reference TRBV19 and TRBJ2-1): DGGITQSPKYLFRKEGQNVTLSCEQNLNHDAMYWYRQDPGQGLRLIYYSQIVNDFQKGDIAEGYSVSREKKESFPLTVTSAQKNPTAFYLCASRGLDLDNEQFFGPGTRLTVL.

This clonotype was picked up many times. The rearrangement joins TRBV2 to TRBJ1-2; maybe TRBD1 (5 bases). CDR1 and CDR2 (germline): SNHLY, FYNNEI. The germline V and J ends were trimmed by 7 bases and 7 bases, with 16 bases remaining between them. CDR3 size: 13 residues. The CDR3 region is CASTIFRDGGYTF. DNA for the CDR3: TGTGCCAGCACTATATTCAGGGACGGTGGCTACACCTTC. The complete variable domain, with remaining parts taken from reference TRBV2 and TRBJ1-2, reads EPEVTQTPSHQVTQMGQEVILRCVPISNHLYFYWYRQILGQKVEFLVSFYNNEISEKSEIFDDQFSVERPDGSNFTLKIRSTKLEDSAMYFCASTIFRDGGYTFGSGTRLTVV.

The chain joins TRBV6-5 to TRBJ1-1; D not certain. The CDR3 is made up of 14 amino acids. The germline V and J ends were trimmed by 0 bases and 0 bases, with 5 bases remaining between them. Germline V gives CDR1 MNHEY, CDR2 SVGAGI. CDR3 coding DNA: TGTGCCAGCAGTTACTCGTCCATGAACACTGAAGCTTTCTTT. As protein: CASSYSSMNTEAFF.

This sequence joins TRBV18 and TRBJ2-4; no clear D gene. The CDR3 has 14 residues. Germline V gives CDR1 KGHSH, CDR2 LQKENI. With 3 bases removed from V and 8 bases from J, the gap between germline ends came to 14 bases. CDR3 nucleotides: TGTGCCAGCTCACCCCCGGTCCTAAGGGACATTCAGTACTTC. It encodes CASSPPVLRDIQYF.

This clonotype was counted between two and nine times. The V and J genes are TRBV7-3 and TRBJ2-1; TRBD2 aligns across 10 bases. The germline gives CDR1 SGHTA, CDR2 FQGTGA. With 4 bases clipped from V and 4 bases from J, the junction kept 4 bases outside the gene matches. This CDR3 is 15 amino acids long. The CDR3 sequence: CASSSSGSLYNEQFF. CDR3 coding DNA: TGTGCCAGCAGCTCTAGCGGGAGTCTGTACAATGAGCAGTTCTTC.

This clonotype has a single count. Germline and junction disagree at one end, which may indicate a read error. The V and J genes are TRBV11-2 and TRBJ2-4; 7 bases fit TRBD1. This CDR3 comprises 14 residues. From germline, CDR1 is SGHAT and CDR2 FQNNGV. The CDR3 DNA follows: TGTGCCAGCAGCTTAGTGGGGACAGAAAACGTTCAGTACTTC. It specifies CASSLVGTENVQYF.